The 13 T cell receptor beta chains listed next were all sequenced from one sample in a study of T cells in Graves' hyperthyroidism and ophthalmopathy. The TCR beta CDR3 regions underwent amplification using RNA transcripts as the source. The study used the HTBI primer set for a first-round RT-PCR of the TCR CDR3. TCRdb re-called the multiplex PCR reads with MiXCR, one entry per CDR3 protein. This sample yields hundreds of thousands of distinct CDR3 sequences, of which more than 12% are seen a single time; approximately 32% belongs to the top ten. Specimen: blood. Receptors originate from a woman aged 30 to 39 with Graves' hyperthyroidism.

Note on this clonotype: This clone may be a read error of a much larger clone one base away. The gene calls are TRBV27 and TRBJ2-3, with D possibly TRBD2 on 6 matching bases. The V end lost 5 bases, the J end lost 3 bases, and 21 bases lay between the germline ends. From germline, CDR1 is MNHEY and CDR2 SMNVEV (reference sequence). The CDR3 runs to 17 residues. The CDR3 DNA reads as TGTGCCAGCAGTGATGCCGGCTTGAGTGGGGGGACAGATACGCAGTATTTT. Its translation: CASSDAGLSGGTDTQYF.

V usage is TRBV6-4 and J usage is TRBJ2-2; D is ambiguous. The germline gives CDR1 MRHNA, CDR2 SNTAGT. CDR3 length: 11 residues. V lost 3 bases, J lost 7 bases, and 3 bases lay in between. CDR3 sequence: CASSEGGELFF. The CDR3 DNA follows: TGTGCCAGCAGTGAAGGCGGGGAGCTGTTTTTT.

This clonotype occurred a few times. This chain connects TRBV7-9 to TRBJ2-7; 11 bases map to TRBD1. The CDR3 extends over 15 amino acids. V shed 3 bases and J 6 bases; nucleotides not matched to a gene: 7. Germline loops: CDR1 SEHNR, CDR2 FQNEAQ (reference sequence). The CDR3 nucleotides read TGTGCCAGCAGCTTTACGGGACAGGGGGTCTCCGAGCAGTACTTC. It translates to CASSFTGQGVSEQYF. Together with reference TRBV7-9 and TRBJ2-7, the CDR3 gives the full variable domain: DTGVSQNPRHKITKRGQNVTFRCDPISEHNRLYWYRQTLGQGPEFLTYFQNEAQLEKSRLLSDRFSAERPKGSFSTLEIQRTEQGDSAMYLCASSFTGQGVSEQYFGPGTRLTVT.

In its sample, this clonotype was seen many times. The chain is built from TRBV7-8 and TRBJ2-1, with D hard to call. V was cut by 5 bases and J by 0 bases, with 8 bases left in between. The germline CDR1 and CDR2 sequences are SGHVS and FQNEAQ. This CDR3 is 14 amino acids long. The CDR3 spells CASSPIPSYNEQFF. The CDR3 nucleotides are TGTGCCAGCAGCCCCATTCCCTCCTACAATGAGCAGTTCTTC.

This clonotype was seen ten or more times. The chain carries TRBV27 and TRBJ2-5; TRBD2 agrees at 9 bases. CDR1 and CDR2 (germline): MNHEY, SMNVEV (reference sequence). This CDR3 region has 18 residues. V dropped 3 bases and J dropped 4; count of bases not matched to a gene: 15. CDR3 amino acids: CASSFWGSGRPRGETQYF. Written as DNA, the CDR3 is TGTGCCAGCAGTTTCTGGGGGAGCGGGAGGCCTCGTGGAGAGACCCAGTACTTC.

The gene calls are TRBV27 and TRBJ2-1, with 14 positions matching TRBD2. Germline CDR1 and CDR2: MNHEY and SMNVEV (reference sequence). J lost 0 bases, V lost 5 bases, and 15 bases had no gene match. There are 21 residues in the CDR3. CDR3 region: CASSPFTTGTSGRSSYNEQFF. In DNA, the CDR3 is TGTGCCAGCAGTCCTTTCACGACCGGGACTAGCGGGAGAAGCTCCTACAATGAGCAGTTCTTC.

This clonotype was counted many times. This sequence joins TRBV5-1 and TRBJ2-7; D is ambiguous. Trimming took off 0 bases at V and 4 bases at J, with 8 bases between the two ends. The V gene's germline CDR1 is SGHRS and CDR2 YFSETQ. CDR3 length: 13 amino acids. The CDR3 spells CASSLADRYEQYF. The DNA for the CDR3 is TGCGCCAGCAGCTTGGCAGACCGTTACGAGCAGTACTTC. Full variable domain (missing parts from reference TRBV5-1 and TRBJ2-7): KAGVTQTPRYLIKTRGQQVTLSCSPISGHRSVSWYQQTPGQGLQFLFEYFSETQRNKGNFPGRFSGRQFSNSRSEMNVSTLELGDSALYLCASSLADRYEQYFGPGTRLTVT.

This clonotype was seen many times. This chain links TRBV20-1 with TRBJ2-2, with 11 bases that match TRBD2. Trimming cost V 0 bases and J 2 bases; bases outside gene matches: 8. The germline V gene encodes CDR1 DFQATT and CDR2 SNEGSKA (reference sequence). CDR3 length: 18 amino acids. The CDR3 spells CSARDLGSGRGNTGELFF. The CDR3 DNA is TGCAGTGCTAGAGATCTTGGTAGCGGGAGGGGAAACACCGGGGAGCTGTTTTTT.

The chain has TRBV11-2 and TRBJ2-5; 14 bases are a match to TRBD2. Germline CDR1 SGHAT, CDR2 FQNNGV. The CDR3 extends over 17 amino acids. J was trimmed by 4 bases and V by 0 bases; bases with no gene match: 4. Here the CDR3 DNA reads TGTGCCAGCAGCTTAGATTGGGGACTAGCGGGAGTAGAGACCCAGTACTTC. Its protein is CASSLDWGLAGVETQYF.

This clonotype was counted ten times or more. The V gene is TRBV18, the J gene TRBJ2-5; TRBD1 agrees at 7 bases. V gave up 3 bases and J gave up 5 bases; unmatched junction bases: 9. Germline CDR1 KGHSH, CDR2 LQKENI. The CDR3 runs 15 residues. CDR3 residues: CASSPRDSREETQYF. CDR3 nucleotide sequence: TGTGCCAGCTCACCGAGGGACAGTCGTGAGGAGACCCAGTACTTC.

On this clonotype itself: This may arise from a read error, as a much more abundant clone is one base away. CDR3 bases: TGCAGTGCTAGAATCAGGGACGAGCAGTTCTTC. It translates to CSARIRDEQFF. The chain couples TRBV20-1 to TRBJ2-1; perhaps D is TRBD1 or TRBD2 (5 bases each). CDR1 DFQATT and CDR2 SNEGSKA come from the germline V gene (reference sequence). V lost 2 bases and J 10 bases, leaving 9 bases between the germline ends. There are 11 residues in the CDR3.

The rearrangement uses TRBV4-1 and TRBJ2-2; D is possibly TRBD1 (6 bases). The germline gives CDR1 MGHRA, CDR2 YSYEKL. The V and J ends lost 4 bases and 4 bases respectively, with 25 bases between them. CDR3 length: 19 residues. The CDR3 DNA is TGCGCCAGCAGCCCAATGATGACAGGCCAGAAGGCGACCACCGGGGAGCTGTTTTTT. This translates into CASSPMMTGQKATTGELFF.

This clonotype was seen repeatedly, ten times or more. In DNA form, the CDR3 reads TGTGCCAGCAGTCCCGTATCGGGGGGAAGCACAGATACGCAGTATTTT. It specifies CASSPVSGGSTDTQYF. The chain employs TRBV12-3 or TRBV12-4 and TRBJ2-3, with 7 bases aligning to TRBD2. The CDR3 length is 16 residues. With V trimmed by 5 bases and J by 0 bases, 8 bases remained unmatched.